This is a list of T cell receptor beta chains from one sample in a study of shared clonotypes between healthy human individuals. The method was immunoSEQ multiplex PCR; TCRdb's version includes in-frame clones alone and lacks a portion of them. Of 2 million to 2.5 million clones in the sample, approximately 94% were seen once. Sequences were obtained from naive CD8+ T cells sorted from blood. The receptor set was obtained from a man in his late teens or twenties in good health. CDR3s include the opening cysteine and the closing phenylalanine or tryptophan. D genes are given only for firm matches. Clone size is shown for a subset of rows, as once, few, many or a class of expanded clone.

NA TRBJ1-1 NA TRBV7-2 TGTGCCAGCAGCCCCCAAGGGGGGTTGAACACTGAAGCTTTCTTT CASSPQGGLNTEAFF
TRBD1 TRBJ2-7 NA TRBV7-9 TGTGCCAGCAGCTCACAGGGGTCCTCCTACGAGCAGTACTTC CASSSQGSSYEQYF
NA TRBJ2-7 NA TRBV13 TGTGCCAGTGCAGGGGACTCCTACGAGCAGTACTTC CASAGDSYEQYF
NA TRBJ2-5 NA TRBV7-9 TGTGCCAGCAGTTATCCGGGACTCGGGGAGACCCAGTACTTC CASSYPGLGETQYF
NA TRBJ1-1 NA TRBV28 TGTGCCAGCAGTTTAGGTCCATCGAACACTGAAGCTTTCTTT CASSLGPSNTEAFF
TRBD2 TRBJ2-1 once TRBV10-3 TGTGCCGCAGCAGCCGGGACTAGCGGGAGAACCTACAATGAGCAGTTCTTC CAAAAGTSGRTYNEQFF
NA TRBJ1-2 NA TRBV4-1 TGCGCCAGCAGCCAAACAGGGTCCGCTAACTATGGCTACACCTTC CASSQTGSANYGYTF
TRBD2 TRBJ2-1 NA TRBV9 TGTGCCAGCAGCGTAGCAGGGACTAGCGGCCTTGGGGACAATGAGCAGTTCTTC CASSVAGTSGLGDNEQFF
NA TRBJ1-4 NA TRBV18 TGTGCCAGCTCACAGGGGGTCGCTTCGGTGGATGAAAAACTGTTTTTT CASSQGVASVDEKLFF
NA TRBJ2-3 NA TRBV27 TGTGCCAGCAGTTTATCGGTTGCGGGTTTCACCACAGATACGCAGTATTTT CASSLSVAGFTTDTQYF
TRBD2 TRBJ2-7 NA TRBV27 TGTGCCAGCAGTTCGGGGGGGCCCTCCTACGAGCAGTACTTC CASSSGGPSYEQYF
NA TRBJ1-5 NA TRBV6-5 TGTGCCAGCAGTTACTCGCCAGGGGTTCAGCCCCAGCATTTT CASSYSPGVQPQHF
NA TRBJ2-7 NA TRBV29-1 TGCAGCGTTAAGGGCAGAGATTCCTACGAGCAGTACTTC CSVKGRDSYEQYF
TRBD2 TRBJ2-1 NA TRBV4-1 TGCGCCAGCAGCCAAGGGCTAGCGGGAGGGCTTTCGAGCTCCTACAATGAGCAGTTCTTC CASSQGLAGGLSSSYNEQFF
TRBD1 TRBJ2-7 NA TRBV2 TGTGCCTCAGCAGGGCGACAGGGTAAGGGCTCCTACGAGCAGTACTTC CASAGRQGKGSYEQYF
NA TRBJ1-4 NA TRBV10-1 TGCGCCAGCAGTGAGGGCGCATCCATCAATGAAAAACTGTTTTTT CASSEGASINEKLFF
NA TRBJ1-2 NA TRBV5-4 TGTGCCAGCAGCCCGACCGGACAGTACGGCTACACCTTC CASSPTGQYGYTF
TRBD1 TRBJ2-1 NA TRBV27 TGTGCCAGCAGTACCGCCGGGACAGGGACATTCCATGAGCAGTTCTTC CASSTAGTGTFHEQFF
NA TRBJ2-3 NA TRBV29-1 TGCAGCGCTAGACAGTACACAGATACGCAGTATTTT CSARQYTDTQYF
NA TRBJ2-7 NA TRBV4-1 TGCGCCAGCAGCCAAGAGGAGACAGTCTCCTACGAGCAGTACTTC CASSQEETVSYEQYF
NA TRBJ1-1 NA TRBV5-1 TGCGCCAGCAGCTGGGACTTCCTTGGCACTGAAGCTTTCTTT CASSWDFLGTEAFF
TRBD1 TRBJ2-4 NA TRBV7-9 TGTGCCAGCAGCCGAACATCAGGGGGAGCCAAAAACATTCAGTACTTC CASSRTSGGAKNIQYF
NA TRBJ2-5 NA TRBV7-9 TGTGCCAGCAGCTTGGGGCCGGGACTTCTACAAGAGACCCAGTACTTC CASSLGPGLLQETQYF
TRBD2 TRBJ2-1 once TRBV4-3 TGCGCCAGCAGCCAAGATCCCCAAGCGGGAGAGTTCAATGAGCAGTTCTTC CASSQDPQAGEFNEQFF
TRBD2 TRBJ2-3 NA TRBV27 TGTGCCAGCACCTTGGCTAGCGGGATACGCTACACAGATACGCAGTATTTT CASTLASGIRYTDTQYF
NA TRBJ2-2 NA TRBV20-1 TGCAGTGCTCTCAGCATCGGGGAGCTGTTTTTT CSALSIGELFF